These T cell receptor beta chains were read from a single sample in a study of tumor and adjacent non-tumor tissue in lung cancer. TCRdb reanalysed the multiplex PCR reads using MiXCR and keeps one entry per CDR3 protein. This sample has around 210,000 distinct CDR3 sequences, with 71% found just once. Specimen: lung tumor tissue. The receptors stem from a man aged 55 to 69 with non-small cell lung cancer. CDR3s include the opening cysteine and the closing phenylalanine or tryptophan. Fields, in order: V gene, J gene, CDR3 protein.

>TRBV11-1|TRBJ2-1
CSGSLYAEQSF
>TRBV20-1|TRBJ2-3
CSARTGAVSTDTQYF
>TRBV6-1|TRBJ2-2
CASKAGDANTGELFF
>TRBV11-2|TRBJ1-1
CANSFRQGRETESFF
>TRBV4-1|TRBJ2-5
CASSQARLETQYF
>TRBV11-2|TRBJ2-2
CARSLAGGMDTGELFF
>TRBV20-1|TRBJ2-3
CSASTNADTQYF
>TRBV20-1|TRBJ2-5
CSALGGLETQYF
>TRBV11-2|TRBJ2-3
CASSLDLLGADSHTQYF
>TRBV12-3/TRBV12-4|TRBJ1-1
CTSSSMGDTEAFF
>TRBV20-1|TRBJ2-7
CSDPPCGNSYEQYF
>TRBV5-1|TRBJ2-3
CASSLDSSIDTQYF
>TRBV20-1|TRBJ2-3
CSATTSGSLSSTDTQYF
>TRBV29-1|TRBJ1-2
CSADQGNYGYTF
>TRBV20-1|TRBJ2-5
CSASRTVQETQYF
>TRBV20-1|TRBJ2-7
CSTGSGVSYEPYF
>TRBV10-1|TRBJ2-2
CSSNDSWMTGELFF
>TRBV11-3|TRBJ2-1
CASRGQGDVGYNDQFF
>TRBV4-3|TRBJ1-3
CASSQGGGGGNTIYF
>TRBV4-1|TRBJ1-1
CASRGGVYKAFF
>TRBV12-3/TRBV12-4|TRBJ1-1
CASAIRGITEAFF
>TRBV5-4|TRBJ1-6
CASSGDRGLNSPLNF
>TRBV6-1|TRBJ1-2
CGSSEQAAIYGYTF
>TRBV20-1|TRBJ2-1
CRARIPTGSSSYNEQFF
>TRBV20-1|TRBJ2-6
CSARTGGPGANVLTF
>TRBV6-5|TRBJ1-6
CASSREGSYNSPLHF
>TRBV5-5|TRBJ1-5
CASSEGPYRVQPQHF
>TRBV6-5|TRBJ2-1
CASMSYNEQFF
>TRBV6-1|TRBJ1-1
CASIDTGNTEAFF
>TRBV29-1|TRBJ2-3
CREWTGSTDTQYF